The clone carrying this TCR beta chain has at least ten counts. Other nucleotide sequences in the sample specify the same CDR3. TCRdb recomputed clones from the PCR reads via MiXCR. The top ten clones hold 15% to 19% of a sample with 17,000 or so clones, around 23% of them seen once. None of the patients had undergone any treatment ahead of thyroid surgery. The J segment lost 4 bases and the V segment lost 0 bases, leaving 6 bases of the junction unmatched. The CDR3 has 14 amino acids. CDR1 GTSNPN and CDR2 SVGIG come from the germline V gene (reference sequence). The data originate from a study of metastatic and nonmetastatic thyroid tumors.

The sequenced sample was adjacent normal tissue. The chain uses TRBV30 and TRBJ2-7, with 7 nucleotides matching TRBD1. This clonotype originated in a female donor with papillary thyroid cancer or a benign thyroid nodule (not recorded which). Some clones in this sample may be carry-over from other donors' samples. CDR3 coding DNA: TGTGCCTGGAGTGTTTCCGGGACAGCTTACGAGCAGTACTTC. Translated, it gives CAWSVSGTAYEQYF.